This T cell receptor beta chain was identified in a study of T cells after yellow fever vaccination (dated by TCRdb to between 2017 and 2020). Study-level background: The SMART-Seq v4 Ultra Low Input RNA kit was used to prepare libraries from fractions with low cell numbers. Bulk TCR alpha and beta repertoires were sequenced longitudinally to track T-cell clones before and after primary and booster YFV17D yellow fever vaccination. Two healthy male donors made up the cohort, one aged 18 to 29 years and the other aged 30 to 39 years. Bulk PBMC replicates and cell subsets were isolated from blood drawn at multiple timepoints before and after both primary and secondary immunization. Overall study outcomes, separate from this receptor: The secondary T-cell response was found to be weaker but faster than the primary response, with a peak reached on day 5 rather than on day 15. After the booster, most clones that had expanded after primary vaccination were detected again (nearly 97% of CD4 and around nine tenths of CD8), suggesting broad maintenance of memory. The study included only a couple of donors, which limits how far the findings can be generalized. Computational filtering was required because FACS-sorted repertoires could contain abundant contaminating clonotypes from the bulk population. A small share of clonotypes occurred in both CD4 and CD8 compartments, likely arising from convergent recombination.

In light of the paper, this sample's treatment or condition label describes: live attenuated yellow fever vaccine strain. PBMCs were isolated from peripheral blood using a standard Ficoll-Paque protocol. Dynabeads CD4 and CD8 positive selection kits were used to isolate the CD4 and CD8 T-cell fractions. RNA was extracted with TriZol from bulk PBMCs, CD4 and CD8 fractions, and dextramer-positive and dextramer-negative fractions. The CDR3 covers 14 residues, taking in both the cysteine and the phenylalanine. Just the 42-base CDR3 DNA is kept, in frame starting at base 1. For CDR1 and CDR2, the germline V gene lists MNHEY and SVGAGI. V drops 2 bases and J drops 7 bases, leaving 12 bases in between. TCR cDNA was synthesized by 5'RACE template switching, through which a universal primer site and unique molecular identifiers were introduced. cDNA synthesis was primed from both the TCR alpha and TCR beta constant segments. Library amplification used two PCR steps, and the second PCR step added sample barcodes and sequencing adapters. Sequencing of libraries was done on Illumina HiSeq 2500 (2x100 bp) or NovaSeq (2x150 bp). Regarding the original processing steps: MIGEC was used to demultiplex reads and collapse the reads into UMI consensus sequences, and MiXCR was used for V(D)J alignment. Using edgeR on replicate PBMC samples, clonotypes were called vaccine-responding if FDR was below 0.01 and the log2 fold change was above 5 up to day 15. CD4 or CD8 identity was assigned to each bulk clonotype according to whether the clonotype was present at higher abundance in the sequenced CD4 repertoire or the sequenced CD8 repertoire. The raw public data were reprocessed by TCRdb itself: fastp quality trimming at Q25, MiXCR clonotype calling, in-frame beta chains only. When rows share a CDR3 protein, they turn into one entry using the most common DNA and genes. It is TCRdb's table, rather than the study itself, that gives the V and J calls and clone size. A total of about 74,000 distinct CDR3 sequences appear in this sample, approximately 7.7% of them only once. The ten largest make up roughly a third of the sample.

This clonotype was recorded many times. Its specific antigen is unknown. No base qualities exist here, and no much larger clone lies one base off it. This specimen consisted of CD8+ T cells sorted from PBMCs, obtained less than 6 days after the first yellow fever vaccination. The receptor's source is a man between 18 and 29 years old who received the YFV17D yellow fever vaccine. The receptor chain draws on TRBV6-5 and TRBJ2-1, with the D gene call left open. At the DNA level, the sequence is TGTGCCAGCAGTTACCGGAATTTCGGGAATGAGCAGTTCTTC. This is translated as CASSYRNFGNEQFF.